The clone carrying this TCR beta chain was found many times. The entry originates in a study of blood T cells in healthy people across ages. PCR was performed a second time for roughly 6 to 12 cycles using a sample-barcoded 5' primer and a J-beta primer mix. TCRdb re-derived calls from the 5' RACE reads in MiXCR, one entry per CDR3 protein. The sample lists about 780,000 distinct CDR3 sequences, around 45% occurring once. This CDR3 spans 12 amino acids. Germline CDR1 and CDR2: DFQATT and SNEGSKA (reference sequence). V was pared by 1 base and J by 8 bases, with 9 bases between. The sequence derives from a man older than 75 in good health. The V call is TRBV20-1, the J call TRBJ2-1; perhaps TRBD2 as D (5 bases). The sequenced sample was blood. The CDR3 is CSARASSHEQFF. The CDR3 nucleotides read TGCAGTGCTAGAGCTAGCAGCCATGAGCAGTTCTTC.